These T cell receptor beta chains were read from a single sample in a study of T-cell reconstitution after alpha-beta-depleted transplantation in children. TCRdb analysed the PCR reads with MiXCR anew, one entry per CDR3 protein. The table includes about 640,000 distinct CDR3 sequences, 16% detected once. Material: PBMCs from the stem cell graft donor, obtained from the stem cell graft. These receptors originate from a human donor who donated a stem cell graft to a child with acute myeloid leukemia. Each CDR3 is given with its conserved first and last residue. A D gene is named only where the DNA matches it firmly. Size values are once, few and many counts, or a class for expanded clones, and some rows have none.

abundance,j_gene,d_gene,v_gene,CDR3aa,CDR3nt
NA,TRBJ1-1,NA,TRBV5-1,CASSLDGRAEAFF,TGCGCCAGCAGCTTGGACGGCAGGGCTGAAGCTTTCTTT
many,TRBJ2-1,NA,TRBV20-1,CSARSVVRVNEQFF,TGCAGTGCTAGATCAGTTGTTCGCGTCAATGAGCAGTTCTTC
few,TRBJ1-1,NA,TRBV6-2/TRBV6-3,CASSSGFDRAGRLLGTEAFF,TGTGCCAGCAGTTCTGGGTTCGATCGTGCCGGGAGGTTGTTAGGCACTGAAGCTTTCTTT
few,TRBJ1-2,TRBD1,TRBV12-3/TRBV12-4,CASSSRRGQNGYTF,TGTGCCAGCAGCTCCCGCAGGGGGCAAAATGGCTACACCTTC
many,TRBJ1-2,TRBD1,TRBV20-1,CSARDNGDRVDGYTF,TGCAGTGCTAGAGATAACGGGGACAGGGTGGACGGCTACACCTTC
many,TRBJ1-1,NA,TRBV29-1,CSVKRELNTEAFF,TGCAGCGTTAAGAGAGAATTGAACACTGAAGCTTTCTTT
few,TRBJ2-7,NA,TRBV12-3/TRBV12-4,CASSSGTNYYEQYF,TGTGCCAGCAGTTCCGGGACGAACTATTACGAGCAGTACTTC
many,TRBJ2-7,TRBD2,TRBV29-1,CSVDRAGSSYEQYF,TGCAGCGTTGATCGAGCGGGGAGCTCCTACGAGCAGTACTTC
few,TRBJ2-2,TRBD1,TRBV4-3,CASSQELQGTGELFF,TGCGCCAGCAGCCAAGAACTACAGGGGACCGGGGAGCTGTTTTTT
NA,TRBJ2-1,NA,TRBV5-6,CASSLFGGGREQFF,TGTGCCAGCAGCTTGTTTGGGGGGGGGCGTGAGCAGTTCTTC
NA,TRBJ1-1,NA,TRBV5-1,CASSLGASDRHMNTEAFF,TGCGCCAGCAGCTTGGGGGCCAGCGATCGCCACATGAACACTGAAGCTTTCTTT
many,TRBJ1-1,TRBD1,TRBV5-1,CASSPNRGDAFF,TGCGCCAGCAGCCCGAACAGGGGTGACGCTTTCTTT
NA,TRBJ2-1,TRBD2,TRBV6-1,CASSEFAAGGFEQFF,TGTGCCAGCAGTGAATTTGCAGCGGGGGGATTTGAGCAGTTCTTC
NA,TRBJ2-7,NA,TRBV6-6,CASSYGEQYF,TGTGCCAGCAGTTACGGCGAGCAGTACTTC
many,TRBJ2-3,NA,TRBV20-1,CSARKSGGTDTQYF,TGCAGTGCTAGAAAGTCGGGGGGCACAGATACGCAGTATTTT
many,TRBJ2-5,NA,TRBV6-2/TRBV6-3,CASRRDQETQYF,TGTGCCAGCAGAAGGGACCAAGAGACCCAGTACTTC